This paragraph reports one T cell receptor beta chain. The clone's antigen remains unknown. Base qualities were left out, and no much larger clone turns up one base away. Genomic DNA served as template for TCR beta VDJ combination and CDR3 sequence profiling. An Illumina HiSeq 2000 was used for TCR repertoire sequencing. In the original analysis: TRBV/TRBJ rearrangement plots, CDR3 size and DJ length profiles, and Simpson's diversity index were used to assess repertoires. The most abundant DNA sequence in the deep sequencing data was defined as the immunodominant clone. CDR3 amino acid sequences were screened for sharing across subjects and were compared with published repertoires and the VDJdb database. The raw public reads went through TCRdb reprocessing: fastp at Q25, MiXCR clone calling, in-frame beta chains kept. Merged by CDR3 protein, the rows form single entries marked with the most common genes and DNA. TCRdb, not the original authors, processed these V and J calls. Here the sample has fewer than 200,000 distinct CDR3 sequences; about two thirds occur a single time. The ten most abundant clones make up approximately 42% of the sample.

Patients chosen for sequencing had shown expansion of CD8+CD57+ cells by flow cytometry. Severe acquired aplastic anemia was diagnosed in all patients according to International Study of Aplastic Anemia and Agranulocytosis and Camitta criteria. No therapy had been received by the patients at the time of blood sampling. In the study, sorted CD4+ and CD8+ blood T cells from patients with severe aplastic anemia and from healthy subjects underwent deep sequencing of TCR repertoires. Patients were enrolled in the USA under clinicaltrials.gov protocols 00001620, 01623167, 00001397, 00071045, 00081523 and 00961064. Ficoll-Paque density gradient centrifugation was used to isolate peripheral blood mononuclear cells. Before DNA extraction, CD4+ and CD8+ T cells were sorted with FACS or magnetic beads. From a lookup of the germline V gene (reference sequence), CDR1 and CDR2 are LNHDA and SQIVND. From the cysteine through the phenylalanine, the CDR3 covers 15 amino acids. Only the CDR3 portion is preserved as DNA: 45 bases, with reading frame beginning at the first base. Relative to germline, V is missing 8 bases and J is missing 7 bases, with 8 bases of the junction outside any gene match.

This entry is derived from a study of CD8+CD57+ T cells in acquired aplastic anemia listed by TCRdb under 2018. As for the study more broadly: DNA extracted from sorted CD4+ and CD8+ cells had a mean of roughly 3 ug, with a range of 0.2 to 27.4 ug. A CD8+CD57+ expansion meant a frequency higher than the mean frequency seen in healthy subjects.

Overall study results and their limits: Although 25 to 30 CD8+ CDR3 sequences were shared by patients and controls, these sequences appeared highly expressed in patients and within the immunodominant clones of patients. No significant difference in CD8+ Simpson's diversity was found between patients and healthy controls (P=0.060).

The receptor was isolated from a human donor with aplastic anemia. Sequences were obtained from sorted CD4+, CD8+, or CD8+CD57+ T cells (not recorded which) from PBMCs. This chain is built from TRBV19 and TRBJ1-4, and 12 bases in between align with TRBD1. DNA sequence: TGTGCCAGTCCCGGGACAGGGGGCGAACGTGAAAAACTGTTTTTT. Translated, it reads CASPGTGGEREKLFF.